This TCR beta chain was obtained from a study of T cell changes during pregnancy in multiple sclerosis. Method: immunoSEQ multiplex PCR; TCRdb's copy keeps in-frame clones and lacks some. The repertoire has 50,000 to 70,000 clones, 91% of them found once; the top ten carry 1% to 1.5%. The germline CDR1 and CDR2 sequences are SQVTM and ANQGSEA. J lost 12 bases, V lost 4 bases, and 13 bases had no gene match. This CDR3 comprises 14 residues. The TCR was taken from a female donor in good health, enrolled as a control in a pregnancy study. The chain recombines TRBV29-1 with TRBJ2-1, with 9 bases identical to TRBD2. The material sequenced was peripheral blood, taken after pregnancy. The CDR3 sequence: CSVVNQRGVRGQFF. In nucleotides, the CDR3 is TGCAGCGTTGTAAACCAGCGGGGGGTCCGGGGGCAGTTCTTC.